The present TCR beta chain was sequenced within a study of Ad26.COV2.S vaccination and SARS-CoV-2 variants. The length of the CDR3 is 14 residues. Germline V gene data show CDR1 as WSHSY and CDR2 as SAAADI. Between the trimmed V and J ends, which lost 6 bases and 7 bases, there was a span of 15 bases. Treatment noted: roughly 19 received Ad26.COV2.S at low or high dose, single or two shots; 5 received placebo; per-sample allocation not given. The investigators took samples on day 63 after the first vaccine or placebo injection. Overall study findings and caveats: Vaccinated individuals (as opposed to placebo recipients) had higher spike-specific TCR breadth. Vaccinees reportedly had broad spike-specific CD8+ and CD4+ T cell responses.

Clones were sequenced by immunoSEQ multiplex PCR, and TCRdb holds only the in-frame ones, with some missing. The sample lists roughly 350,000 clones; about nine tenths were seen once. Worth noting for this clone: Its antigen is as yet unknown.

This clonotype was sampled from a person between 18 and 65 years old who received the Ad26.COV2.S COVID-19 vaccine or a placebo. The chain joins TRBV10-2 to TRBJ1-4; the D gene is possibly TRBD1 (5 bases). The material sequenced was peripheral blood, taken in a trial of Ad26.COV2.S vaccine versus placebo. The CDR3 bases are TGCGCCAGCAGCACTTTCAGGGACCTTGAAAAACTGTTTTTT. Its protein product is CASSTFRDLEKLFF.